This TCR beta chain is drawn from a study of blood T cell repertoires in COVID-19. On the study more broadly: COVID-19 samples collected from the United States, Italy and Spain covered acute and convalescent phases. T cells, B-cell-depleted T cells, or PBMCs supplied cDNA or gDNA.

Under the authors' procedure: Researchers report that nucleated cell counts were estimated from reference gene primer amplification. Clones were read by immunoSEQ multiplex PCR, and TCRdb kept only the in-frame ones, dropping some. V and J calls and clone size come straight from that table; D and trimming were deduced from the DNA. Here the sample spans under 150,000 clones, 75% to 90% being singletons. Germline loops: CDR1 LGHDT, CDR2 YNNKEL (reference sequence). CDR3 size: 13 residues. The V and J ends lost 6 bases and 10 bases, in that order; junction bases with no gene match: 10. Assignments of participants to cohorts depended upon their own reported clinical history.

This receptor was identified in a woman aged 45 to 65 who had recovered from COVID-19. The source material was PBMCs or T cells enriched from blood (not recorded which). The chain recombines TRBV3-1 (or the pseudogene TRBV3-2) with TRBJ1-1, with 8 bases matching TRBD1. For the CDR3, the DNA is TGTGCCAGCAGACCGACAGGGGAAGGCTCAGCTTTCTTT. This encodes CASRPTGEGSAFF.